A single TCR beta chain is shown here with its context. This sample was taken from a study of blood T cell repertoires in COVID-19. Study-wide context: Acute and convalescent COVID-19 samples came from the United States, Italy and Spain. In each case, the material was cDNA or gDNA derived from T cells, B-cell-depleted T cells, or PBMCs.

Authors' methods: By means of reference gene primer amplification, nucleated cell counts were estimated. Profiling relied on immunoSEQ multiplex PCR, and the TCRdb table lists in-frame clones only, not all of them. D and trimming were read from the DNA, whereas the V and J calls and clone size are those reported in that table. The repertoire consists of 200,000 or so clones, with around 84% occurring once and the leading ten covering approximately 3%. Per the germline V gene, CDR1 is SGHRS and CDR2 is YFSETQ. The CDR3 covers 16 residues. V shed 10 bases and J 0 bases; nucleotides not matched to a gene: 12.

The rearrangement joins TRBV5-1 to TRBJ2-1; 8 bases are a match to TRBD2. Sequencing was performed on peripheral blood. This receptor was taken from a man in his sixties with acute or convalescent COVID-19. The CDR3 protein is CAGKRGPSSSYNEQFF. The CDR3 DNA sequence: TGCGCCGGCAAGCGGGGGCCTTCGAGCTCCTACAATGAGCAGTTCTTC. The complete variable domain, with remaining parts taken from reference TRBV5-1 and TRBJ2-1, reads KAGVTQTPRYLIKTRGQQVTLSCSPISGHRSVSWYQQTPGQGLQFLFEYFSETQRNKGNFPGRFSGRQFSNSRSEMNVSTLELGDSALYLCAGKRGPSSSYNEQFFGPGTRLTVL.